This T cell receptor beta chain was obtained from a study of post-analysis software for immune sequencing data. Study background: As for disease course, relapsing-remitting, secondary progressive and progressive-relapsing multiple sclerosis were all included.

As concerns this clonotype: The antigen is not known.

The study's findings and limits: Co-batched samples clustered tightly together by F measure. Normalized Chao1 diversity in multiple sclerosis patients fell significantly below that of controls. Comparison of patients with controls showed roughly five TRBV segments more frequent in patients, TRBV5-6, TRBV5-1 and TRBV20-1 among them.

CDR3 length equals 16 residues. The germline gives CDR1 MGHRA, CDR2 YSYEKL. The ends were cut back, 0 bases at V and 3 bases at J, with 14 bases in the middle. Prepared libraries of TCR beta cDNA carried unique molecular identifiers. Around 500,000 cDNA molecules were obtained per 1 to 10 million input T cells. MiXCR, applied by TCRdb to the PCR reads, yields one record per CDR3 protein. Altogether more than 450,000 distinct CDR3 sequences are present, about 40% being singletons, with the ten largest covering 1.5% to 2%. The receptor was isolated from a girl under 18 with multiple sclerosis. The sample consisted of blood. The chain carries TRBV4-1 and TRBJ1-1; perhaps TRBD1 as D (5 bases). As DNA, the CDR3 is TGCGCCAGCAGCCAAGATCGTGGGTGGGGGGACACTGAAGCTTTCTTT. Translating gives CASSQDRGWGDTEAFF.